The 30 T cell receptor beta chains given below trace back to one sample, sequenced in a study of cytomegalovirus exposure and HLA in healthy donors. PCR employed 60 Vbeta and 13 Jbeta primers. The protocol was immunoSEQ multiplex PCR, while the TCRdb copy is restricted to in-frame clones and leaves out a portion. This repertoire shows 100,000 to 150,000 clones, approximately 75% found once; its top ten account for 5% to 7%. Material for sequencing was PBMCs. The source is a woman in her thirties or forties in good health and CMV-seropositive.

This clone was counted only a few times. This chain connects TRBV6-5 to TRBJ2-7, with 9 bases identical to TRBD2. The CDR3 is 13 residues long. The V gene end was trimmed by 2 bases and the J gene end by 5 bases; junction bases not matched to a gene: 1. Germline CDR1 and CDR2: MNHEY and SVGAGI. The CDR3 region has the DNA TGTGCCAGCAGTTACAGACTAGCGGACGAGCAGTACTTC. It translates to CASSYRLADEQYF.

The CDR3 bases are TGTGCCAGCAGCGCAACAGGGTCGTATTCGCCCCAGCATTTT. It translates to CASSATGSYSPQHF. The rearrangement uses TRBV9 and TRBJ1-5, with D possibly matching TRBD1 (6 bases). CDR3 size: 14 residues. Germline lookup yields CDR1 SGDLS and CDR2 YYNGEE. Trimming cost V 3 bases and J 9 bases, with 16 bases left between them.

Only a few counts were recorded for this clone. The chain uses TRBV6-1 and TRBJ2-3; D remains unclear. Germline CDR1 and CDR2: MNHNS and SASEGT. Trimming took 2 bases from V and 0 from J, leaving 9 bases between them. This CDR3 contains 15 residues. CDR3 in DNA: TGTGCCAGCAGTGAAACGACTCCCAGCACAGATACGCAGTATTTT. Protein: CASSETTPSTDTQYF.

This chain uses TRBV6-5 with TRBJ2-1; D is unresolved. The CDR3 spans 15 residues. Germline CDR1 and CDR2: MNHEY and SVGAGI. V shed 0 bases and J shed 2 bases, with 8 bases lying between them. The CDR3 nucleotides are TGTGCCAGCAGTTACTCGGCGGAACCCTACAATGAGCAGTTCTTC. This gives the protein CASSYSAEPYNEQFF.

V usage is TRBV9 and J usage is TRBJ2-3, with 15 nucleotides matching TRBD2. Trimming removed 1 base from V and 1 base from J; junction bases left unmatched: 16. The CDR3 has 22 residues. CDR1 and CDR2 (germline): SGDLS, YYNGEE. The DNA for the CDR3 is TGTGCCAGCAGCGTATCCCACATCCGACGGACTAGCGGGAGGGTGGGCACAGATACGCAGTATTTT. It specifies CASSVSHIRRTSGRVGTDTQYF.

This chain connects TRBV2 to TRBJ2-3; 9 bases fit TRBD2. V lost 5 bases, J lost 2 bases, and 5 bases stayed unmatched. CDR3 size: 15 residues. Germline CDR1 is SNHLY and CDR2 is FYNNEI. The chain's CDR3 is CASSLLAGYTDTQYF. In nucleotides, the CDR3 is TGTGCCAGCAGTCTTCTAGCGGGATACACAGATACGCAGTATTTT.

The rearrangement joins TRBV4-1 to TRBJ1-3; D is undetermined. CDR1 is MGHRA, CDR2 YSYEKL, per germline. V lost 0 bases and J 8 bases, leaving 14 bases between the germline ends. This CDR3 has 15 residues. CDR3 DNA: TGCGCCAGCAGCCAAGACAGTAATCTAGCGTACACCATATATTTT. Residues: CASSQDSNLAYTIYF.

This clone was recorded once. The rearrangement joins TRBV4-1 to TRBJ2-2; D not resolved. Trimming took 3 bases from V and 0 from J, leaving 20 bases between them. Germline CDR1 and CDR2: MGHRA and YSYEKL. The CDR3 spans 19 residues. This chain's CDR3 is CASSHEVPSVSANTGELFF. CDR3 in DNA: TGCGCCAGCAGCCACGAAGTCCCTTCAGTATCCGCGAACACCGGGGAGCTGTTTTTT.

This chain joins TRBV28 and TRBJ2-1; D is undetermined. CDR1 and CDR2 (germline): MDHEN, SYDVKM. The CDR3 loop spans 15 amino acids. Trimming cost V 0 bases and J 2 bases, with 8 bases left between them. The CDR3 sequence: CASSLWAPPYNEQFF. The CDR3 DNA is TGTGCCAGCAGTTTATGGGCCCCTCCCTACAATGAGCAGTTCTTC. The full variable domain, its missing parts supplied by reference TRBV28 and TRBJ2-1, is DVKVTQSSRYLVKRTGEKVFLECVQDMDHENMFWYRQDPGLGLRLIYFSYDVKMKEKGDIPEGYSVSREKKERFSLILESASTNQTSMYLCASSLWAPPYNEQFFGPGTRLTVL.

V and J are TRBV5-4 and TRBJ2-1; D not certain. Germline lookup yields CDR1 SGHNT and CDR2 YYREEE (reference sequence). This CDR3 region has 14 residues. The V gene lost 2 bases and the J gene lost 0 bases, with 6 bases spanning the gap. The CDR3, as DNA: TGTGCCAGCAGCTTTCAACTCTCCTACAATGAGCAGTTCTTC. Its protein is CASSFQLSYNEQFF.

The CDR3 here is CASSFRVIVNTEAFF. The CDR3 DNA reads as TGTGCCAGCAGTTTCCGGGTAATTGTGAACACTGAAGCTTTCTTT. V is TRBV28 and J is TRBJ1-1, with D hard to call. V was clipped by 3 bases and J by 0 bases, with 11 bases between them. Germline CDR1 and CDR2: MDHEN and SYDVKM. The length of the CDR3 is 15 residues.

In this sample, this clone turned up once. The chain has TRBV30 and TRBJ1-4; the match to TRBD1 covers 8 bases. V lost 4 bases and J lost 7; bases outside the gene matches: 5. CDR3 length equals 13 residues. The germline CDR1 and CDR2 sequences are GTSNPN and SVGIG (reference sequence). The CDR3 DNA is TGTGCCTGGACCATAGACAGGGGTGAAAAACTGTTTTTT. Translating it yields CAWTIDRGEKLFF.

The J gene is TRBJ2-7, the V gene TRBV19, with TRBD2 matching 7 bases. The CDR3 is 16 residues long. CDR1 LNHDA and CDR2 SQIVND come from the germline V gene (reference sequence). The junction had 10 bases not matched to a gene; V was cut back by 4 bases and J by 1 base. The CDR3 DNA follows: TGTGCCAGTAGTACCTCGACTAGCTCTCTTTCCTACGAGCAGTACTTC. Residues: CASSTSTSSLSYEQYF.

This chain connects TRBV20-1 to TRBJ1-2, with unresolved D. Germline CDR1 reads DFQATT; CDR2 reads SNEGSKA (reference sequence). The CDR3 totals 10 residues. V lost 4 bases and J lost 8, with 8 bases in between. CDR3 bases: TGCAGTGCTATGTCCTACGGCTACACCTTC. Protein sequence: CSAMSYGYTF.

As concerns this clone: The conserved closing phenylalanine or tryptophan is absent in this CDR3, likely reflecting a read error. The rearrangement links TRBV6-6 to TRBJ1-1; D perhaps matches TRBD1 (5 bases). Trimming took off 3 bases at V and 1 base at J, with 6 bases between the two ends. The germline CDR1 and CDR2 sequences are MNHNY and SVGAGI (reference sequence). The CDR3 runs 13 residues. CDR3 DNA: TGTGCCAGCAGTTATGGGGGGAACACTGAAGCTTTCTCT. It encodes CASSYGGNTEAFS.

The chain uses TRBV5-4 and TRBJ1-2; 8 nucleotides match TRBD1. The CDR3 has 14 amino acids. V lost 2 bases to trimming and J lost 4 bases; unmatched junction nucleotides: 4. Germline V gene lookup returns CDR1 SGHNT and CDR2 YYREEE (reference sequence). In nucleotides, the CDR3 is TGTGCCAGCAGCTTTACAGGGGGGGGCTATGGCTACACCTTC. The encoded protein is CASSFTGGGYGYTF.

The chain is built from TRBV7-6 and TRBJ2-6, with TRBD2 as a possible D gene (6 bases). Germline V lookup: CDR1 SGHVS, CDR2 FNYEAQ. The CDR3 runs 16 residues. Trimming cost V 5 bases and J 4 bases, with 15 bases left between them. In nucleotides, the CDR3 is TGTGCCAGCAGCGGGGGGTCTTTGCCCGGGGCCAACGTCCTGACTTTC. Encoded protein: CASSGGSLPGANVLTF.

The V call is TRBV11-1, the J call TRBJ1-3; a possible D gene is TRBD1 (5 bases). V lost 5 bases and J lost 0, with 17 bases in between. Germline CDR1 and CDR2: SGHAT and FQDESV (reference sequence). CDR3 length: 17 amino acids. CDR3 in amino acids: CASSQPEGSISGNTIYF. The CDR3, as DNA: TGTGCCAGCAGCCAACCGGAGGGGTCCATCTCTGGAAACACCATATATTTT. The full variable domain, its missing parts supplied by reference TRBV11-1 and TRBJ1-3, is EAEVAQSPRYKITEKSQAVAFWCDPISGHATLYWYRQILGQGPELLVQFQDESVVDDSQLPKDRFSAERLKGVDSTLKIQPAELGDSAMYLCASSQPEGSISGNTIYFGEGSWLTVV.

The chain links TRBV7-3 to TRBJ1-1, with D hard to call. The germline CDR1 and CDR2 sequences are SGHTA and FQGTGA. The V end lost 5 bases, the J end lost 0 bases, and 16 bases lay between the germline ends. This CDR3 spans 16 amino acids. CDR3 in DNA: TGTGCCAGCAGCCCCGACATGAGGGTCATGAACACTGAAGCTTTCTTT. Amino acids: CASSPDMRVMNTEAFF.

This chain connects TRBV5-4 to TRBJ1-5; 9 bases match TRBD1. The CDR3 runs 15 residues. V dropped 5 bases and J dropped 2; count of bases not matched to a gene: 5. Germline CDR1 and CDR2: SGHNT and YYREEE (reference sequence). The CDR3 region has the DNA TGTGCCAGCAGGGGGACAGGGTTACGCAATCAGCCCCAGCATTTT. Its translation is CASRGTGLRNQPQHF.

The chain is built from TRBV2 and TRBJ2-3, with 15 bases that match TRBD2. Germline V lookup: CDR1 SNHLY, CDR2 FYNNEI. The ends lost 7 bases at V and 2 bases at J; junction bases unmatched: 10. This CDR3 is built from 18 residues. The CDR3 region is CASIRTSGRAINTDTQYF. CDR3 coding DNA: TGTGCCAGCATCAGGACTAGCGGGAGGGCCATTAACACAGATACGCAGTATTTT.

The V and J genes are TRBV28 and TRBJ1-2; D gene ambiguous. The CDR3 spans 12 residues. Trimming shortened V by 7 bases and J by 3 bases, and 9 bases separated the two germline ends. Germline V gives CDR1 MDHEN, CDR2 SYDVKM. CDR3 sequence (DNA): TGTGCCAGCACCTACTCCCACTATGGCTACACCTTC. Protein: CASTYSHYGYTF.

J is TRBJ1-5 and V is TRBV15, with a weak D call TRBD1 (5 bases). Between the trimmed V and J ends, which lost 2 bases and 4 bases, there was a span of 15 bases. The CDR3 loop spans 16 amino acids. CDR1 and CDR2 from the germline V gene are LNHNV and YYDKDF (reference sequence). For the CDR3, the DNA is TGTGCCACCAGCAGACAGGGCGGGACGAGGAATCAGCCCCAGCATTTT. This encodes CATSRQGGTRNQPQHF.

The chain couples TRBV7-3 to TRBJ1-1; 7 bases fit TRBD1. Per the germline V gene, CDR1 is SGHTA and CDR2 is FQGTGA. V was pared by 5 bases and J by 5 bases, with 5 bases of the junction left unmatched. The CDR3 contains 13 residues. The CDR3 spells CASSPTGRTEAFF. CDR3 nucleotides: TGTGCCAGCAGCCCGACAGGGCGTACTGAAGCTTTCTTT.

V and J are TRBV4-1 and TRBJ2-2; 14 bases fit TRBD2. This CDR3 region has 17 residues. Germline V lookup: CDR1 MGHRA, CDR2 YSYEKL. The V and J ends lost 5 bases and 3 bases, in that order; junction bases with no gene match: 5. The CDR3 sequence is CASSLTSGGADTGELFF. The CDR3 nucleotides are TGCGCCAGCAGCTTGACTAGCGGGGGGGCAGACACCGGGGAGCTGTTTTTT.

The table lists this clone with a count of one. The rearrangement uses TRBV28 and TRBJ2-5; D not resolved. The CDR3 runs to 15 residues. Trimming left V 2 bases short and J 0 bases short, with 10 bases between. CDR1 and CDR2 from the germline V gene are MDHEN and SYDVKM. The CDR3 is CASSLEATYQETQYF. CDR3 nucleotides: TGTGCCAGCAGTTTAGAGGCCACGTACCAAGAGACCCAGTACTTC.

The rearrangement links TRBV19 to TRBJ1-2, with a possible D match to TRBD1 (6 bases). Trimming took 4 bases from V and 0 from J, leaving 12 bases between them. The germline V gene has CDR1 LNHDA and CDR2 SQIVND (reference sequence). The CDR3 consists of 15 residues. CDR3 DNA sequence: TGTGCCAGTAGTACACCCAGGGGCTCTAACTATGGCTACACCTTC. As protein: CASSTPRGSNYGYTF.

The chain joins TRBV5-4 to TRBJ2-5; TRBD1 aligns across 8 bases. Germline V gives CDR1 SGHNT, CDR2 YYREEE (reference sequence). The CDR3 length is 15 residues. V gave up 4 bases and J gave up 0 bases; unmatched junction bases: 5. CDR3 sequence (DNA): TGTGCCAGCAGCAGGGACAGGTCTGACCAAGAGACCCAGTACTTC. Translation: CASSRDRSDQETQYF.

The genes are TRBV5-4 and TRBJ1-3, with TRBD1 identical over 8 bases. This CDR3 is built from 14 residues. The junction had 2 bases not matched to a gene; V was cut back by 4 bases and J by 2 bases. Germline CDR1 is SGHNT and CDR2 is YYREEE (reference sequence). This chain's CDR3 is CASSQGQAGNTIYF. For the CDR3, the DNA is TGTGCCAGCAGCCAGGGACAGGCTGGAAACACCATATATTTT.

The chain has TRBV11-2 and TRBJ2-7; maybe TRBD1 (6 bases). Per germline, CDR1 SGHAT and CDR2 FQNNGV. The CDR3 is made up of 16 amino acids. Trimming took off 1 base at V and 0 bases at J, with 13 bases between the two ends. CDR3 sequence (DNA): TGTGCCAGCAGCTTAGGCCGGGACACTGGCTCCTACGAGCAGTACTTC. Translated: CASSLGRDTGSYEQYF.